This T cell receptor (beta chain) was sequenced for a study of tumor and adjacent non-tumor tissue in lung cancer. Study at large: There were about twelve adenocarcinoma, a couple of squamous cell carcinoma and 1 small cell lung cancer cases.

This clonotype came up once. Since the CDR3 does not end with the conserved phenylalanine or tryptophan, this likely comes from a read error. Three rounds of nested PCR, following a modified ARM-PCR protocol, produced the TCRbeta library. TCRdb reprocessed the multiplex PCR reads with MiXCR, giving one entry per CDR3 protein. Among over 40,000 distinct CDR3 sequences listed, around two thirds were seen once. The template was RNA from unsorted bulk tissue. Distant lung tissue was collected more than 3 cm away from the tumor edge. The CDR3 consists of 12 residues. Germline values: CDR1 MNHEY, CDR2 SVGAGI.

Source material: distant non-tumor lung tissue. The V call is TRBV6-5, the J call TRBJ1-6; tentative D call: TRBD1 (5 bases). The clonotype comes from a woman in her sixties with non-small cell lung cancer. The CDR3 DNA sequence: TGTGCCAACCCCTGGACATGTTCACCTCTCCACTAT. Amino acid sequence: CANPWTCSPLHY.